The 26 T cell receptor beta chains below come from one sample, sequenced in a study of shared clonotypes between healthy human individuals. Data came from immunoSEQ multiplex PCR; TCRdb stores just in-frame clones and leaves some out. The sample lists some 1,600,000 clones; approximately 98% were seen once. Input material: naive CD4+ T cells sorted from blood. Documented subset: CD45RA+ positively selected. These receptors were taken from a man in his thirties or forties in good health.

DNA for the CDR3: TGTGCCAGCAGCTCAGGAAAGGCCGAAACATGGGGCTACACCTTC. It is translated as CASSSGKAETWGYTF. The V gene is TRBV5-5, the J gene TRBJ1-2; no definite D call. V gave up 3 bases and J gave up 8 bases, with 20 bases separating them. Looked up from germline, CDR1 is SGHKS and CDR2 is YYEKEE (reference sequence). The CDR3 has 15 amino acids. Full variable domain (missing parts from reference TRBV5-5 and TRBJ1-2): DAGVTQSPTHLIKTRGQQVTLRCSPISGHKSVSWYQQVLGQGPQFIFQYYEKEERGRGNFPDRFSARQFPNYSSELNVNALLLGDSALYLCASSSGKAETWGYTFGSGTRLTVV.

This chain uses TRBV5-1 with TRBJ1-2, with a weak D call TRBD1 (5 bases). V was pared by 2 bases and J by 3 bases, with 11 bases between. Germline CDR1 reads SGHRS; CDR2 reads YFSETQ. The CDR3 consists of 14 residues. CDR3 sequence (DNA): TGCGCCAGCAGCTTATCAGCACAGGACTATGGCTACACCTTC. Encoded protein: CASSLSAQDYGYTF.

The chain combines TRBV6-6 with TRBJ2-1, with 8 bases fitting TRBD1. V lost 5 bases, J lost 6 bases, and 9 bases stayed unmatched. The CDR3 runs 15 residues. Germline CDR1 is MNHNY and CDR2 is SVGAGI (reference sequence). The CDR3 DNA is TGTGCCAGCAGTATGCCGGGACAGGTTTTCAATGAGCAGTTCTTC. Protein: CASSMPGQVFNEQFF.

The chain links TRBV7-9 to TRBJ2-3, with D possibly being TRBD2 (5 bases). There are 15 residues in the CDR3. CDR1 is SEHNR and CDR2 is FQNEAQ in the germline V gene (reference sequence). V was trimmed by 2 bases and J by 0 bases, leaving 9 bases between them. The CDR3 nucleotides are TGTGCCAGCAGCTTAAAGGGAGAAAGCACAGATACGCAGTATTTT. The encoded protein is CASSLKGESTDTQYF.

This chain joins TRBV5-1 and TRBJ1-4; no clear D gene. Trimming stripped 2 bases from V and 8 bases from J, with 7 bases between. Germline V gives CDR1 SGHRS, CDR2 YFSETQ. This CDR3 comprises 12 residues. The CDR3 sequence: CASSFGGEKLFF. CDR3 DNA: TGCGCCAGCAGCTTCGGTGGGGAAAAACTGTTTTTT.

The J gene is TRBJ1-3, the V gene TRBV5-4; D not resolved. V shed 4 bases and J shed 0 bases, with 5 bases lying between them. The V gene's germline CDR1 is SGHNT and CDR2 YYREEE (reference sequence). The CDR3 loop spans 13 amino acids. The CDR3 DNA sequence: TGTGCCAGCAGCGTGCCCTCTGGAAACACCATATATTTT. Protein sequence: CASSVPSGNTIYF.

As to this clone: This sample includes further DNA sequences coding for the same CDR3. The rearrangement joins TRBV18 to TRBJ2-3; 9 bases are a match to TRBD2. The length of the CDR3 is 16 residues. CDR1 KGHSH and CDR2 LQKENI come from the germline V gene. Unmatched junction bases numbered 4, after V lost 3 bases and J lost 0 bases. CDR3 sequence reads: CASSPITSGSTDTQYF. CDR3 nucleotide sequence: TGTGCCAGCTCACCGATAACTAGCGGGAGCACAGATACGCAGTATTTT.

The chain combines TRBV9 with TRBJ2-3; tentatively, D is TRBD2 (6 bases). The CDR3 spans 16 residues. V was cut by 0 bases and J by 0 bases, with 11 bases left in between. Germline CDR1 is SGDLS and CDR2 is YYNGEE. The CDR3 nucleotides are TGTGCCAGCAGCGTAGTGGGGGGAGGAAGCACAGATACGCAGTATTTT. It codes for CASSVVGGGSTDTQYF.

The chain joins TRBV5-1 to TRBJ2-3; 9 nucleotides align to TRBD2. Per the germline V gene, CDR1 is SGHRS and CDR2 is YFSETQ. The CDR3 consists of 15 residues. V gave up 4 bases and J gave up 6 bases; unmatched junction bases: 9. CDR3: CASSRGASGIDTQYF. CDR3 nucleotide sequence: TGCGCCAGCAGCCGGGGGGCTAGCGGGATTGATACGCAGTATTTT.

The rearrangement joins TRBV10-2 to TRBJ2-1; D is unresolved. Trimming pared 4 bases from V and 8 bases from J, leaving 9 bases between. Germline V CDR1 and CDR2: WSHSY, SAAADI. The CDR3 extends over 12 amino acids. The CDR3 protein is CASSVFSDEQFF. CDR3 DNA: TGCGCCAGCAGTGTCTTTTCCGATGAGCAGTTCTTC.

The rearrangement uses TRBV6-1 and TRBJ2-7; possible D gene TRBD2, 6 bases. V was pared by 6 bases and J by 2 bases, with 17 bases between. The germline V gene encodes CDR1 MNHNS and CDR2 SASEGT. This CDR3 comprises 15 residues. In nucleotides, the CDR3 is TGTGCCAGCAGAAATAGCGGACTCTCCACCTACGAGCAGTACTTC. The encoded protein is CASRNSGLSTYEQYF.

V usage is TRBV18 and J usage is TRBJ2-6, with no clear D. This CDR3 spans 15 amino acids. Germline V gene data show CDR1 as KGHSH and CDR2 as LQKENI. V was shortened by 4 bases and J by 0 bases, with 7 bases between the two germline ends. CDR3 residues: CASSRVSSGANVLTF. As DNA, the CDR3 is TGTGCCAGCTCACGAGTGAGCTCTGGGGCCAACGTCCTGACTTTC.

The V gene is TRBV28, the J gene TRBJ2-7; D gene uncertain. Germline V gene data show CDR1 as MDHEN and CDR2 as SYDVKM. The CDR3 contains 14 residues. V lost 1 base, J lost 0 bases, and 7 bases lay in between. The CDR3 reads CASSLFDLSYEQYF. CDR3 nucleotides: TGTGCCAGCAGTTTATTCGACCTCTCCTACGAGCAGTACTTC.

The V and J genes are TRBV27 and TRBJ2-7; 7 bases are a match to TRBD1. The V segment lost 7 bases and the J segment 3 bases; nucleotides outside the gene matches: 3. The CDR3 totals 12 residues. The germline CDR1 and CDR2 sequences are MNHEY and SMNVEV (reference sequence). The CDR3 nucleotides are TGTGCCAGCAAGGGGGCCTACTACGAGCAGTACTTC. It specifies CASKGAYYEQYF.

The chain combines TRBV28 with TRBJ1-1; D uncertain. Germline assignment: CDR1 MDHEN and CDR2 SYDVKM. Trimming removed 6 bases at V and 4 bases at J, with 9 bases between. This CDR3 has 12 residues. CDR3 amino acids: CASRFRLTEAFF. Written as DNA, the CDR3 is TGTGCCAGCAGGTTTCGTCTCACTGAAGCTTTCTTT.

The rearrangement uses TRBV6-5 and TRBJ2-5; TRBD1 matches 11 bases. The CDR3 covers 14 residues. Germline V gives CDR1 MNHEY, CDR2 SVGAGI. The J segment lost 6 bases and the V segment lost 6 bases, leaving 6 bases of the junction unmatched. DNA for the CDR3: TGTGCCAGCAGAAGTGGGACAGGGGGGCAGACCCAGTACTTC. Protein: CASRSGTGGQTQYF.

The table lists this clone with a count of one. The chain uses TRBV18 and TRBJ1-2; 10 positions agree with TRBD1. The V gene end was trimmed by 3 bases and the J gene end by 7 bases; junction bases not matched to a gene: 11. The CDR3 length is 16 residues. Germline lookup yields CDR1 KGHSH and CDR2 LQKENI. The CDR3 is CASSPTSGTGVFGYTF. The CDR3 nucleotides read TGTGCCAGCTCACCGACATCCGGGACAGGGGTGTTTGGCTACACCTTC.

Comment on this clone: Additional DNA sequences in this sample encode the identical CDR3. The rearrangement uses TRBV29-1 and TRBJ1-5, with D unclear. Trimming stripped 4 bases from V and 4 bases from J, with 8 bases between. Germline V gives CDR1 SQVTM, CDR2 ANQGSEA. There are 12 residues in the CDR3. CDR3 DNA: TGCAGCGTTGGAGGAGGAAATCAGCCCCAGCATTTT. Translating gives CSVGGGNQPQHF.

The V and J genes are TRBV5-4 and TRBJ2-2; D possibly uses TRBD1 or TRBD2 (6 bases each). Germline CDR1 is SGHNT and CDR2 is YYREEE (reference sequence). This CDR3 has 16 amino acids. The V gene lost 6 bases and the J gene lost 5 bases, with 20 bases spanning the gap. CDR3 sequence: CASTLRGRGLTGELFF. Written as DNA, the CDR3 is TGTGCCAGCACCCTTCGTGGCAGGGGACTTACCGGGGAGCTGTTTTTT.

CDR3 nucleotides: TGTGCCAGCAGCTTGGCCCTTTCGGGGGATGCTAATGAAAAACTGTTTTTT. Translating gives CASSLALSGDANEKLFF. The chain links TRBV5-6 to TRBJ1-4; weak D call: TRBD1 (5 bases). V gave up 0 bases and J gave up 3 bases, with 15 bases separating them. Germline assignment: CDR1 SGHDT and CDR2 YYEEEE. There are 17 residues in the CDR3.

This chain connects TRBV4-2 to TRBJ2-7; 12 bases are a match to TRBD2. This CDR3 region has 20 residues. Germline values: CDR1 LGHNA, CDR2 YNFKEQ. The V segment lost 0 bases and the J segment 3 bases; nucleotides outside the gene matches: 15. The CDR3 DNA is TGTGCCAGCAGCCAAGATATGTCGACTAGCGGGAGCGGGACGTTCTACGAGCAGTACTTC. This encodes CASSQDMSTSGSGTFYEQYF.

V usage is TRBV7-2 and J usage is TRBJ2-6; the D is unclear. This CDR3 is 18 amino acids long. CDR1 SGHTA and CDR2 FQGNSA come from the germline V gene. Trimming shortened V by 2 bases and J by 3 bases, and 17 bases separated the two germline ends. Written as DNA, the CDR3 is TGTGCCAGCAGCTTAAACGTTTTTCGGTTCAGTGGGGCCAACGTCCTGACTTTC. As protein: CASSLNVFRFSGANVLTF.

The chain carries TRBV25-1 and TRBJ2-6, with 7 positions matching TRBD2. The CDR3 is 18 residues long. J was trimmed by 0 bases and V by 1 base; bases with no gene match: 6. From germline, CDR1 is MGHDK and CDR2 SYGVNS. The CDR3 loop reads CASSEWGREGSGANVLTF. CDR3 coding DNA: TGTGCCAGCAGTGAATGGGGGAGGGAAGGCTCTGGGGCCAACGTCCTGACTTTC.

The chain recombines TRBV4-2 with TRBJ1-3; D is undetermined. The V and J ends lost 5 bases and 0 bases respectively, with 20 bases between them. There are 18 residues in the CDR3. Germline V gene data show CDR1 as LGHNA and CDR2 as YNFKEQ. CDR3 bases: TGTGCCAGCAGCGGACTGGTTTCCCCAATCCTCTCTGGAAACACCATATATTTT. It codes for CASSGLVSPILSGNTIYF.

The V and J genes are TRBV5-1 and TRBJ1-1; tentative D call: TRBD1 (6 bases). The V end was cut by 4 bases, the J end by 6 bases, with 10 bases between. This CDR3 region has 12 residues. The germline gives CDR1 SGHRS, CDR2 YFSETQ. CDR3 region: CASSAGQSEAFF. The CDR3, as DNA: TGCGCCAGCAGCGCAGGACAGTCTGAAGCTTTCTTT.

This chain joins TRBV18 and TRBJ2-1; D is ambiguous. Germline V lookup: CDR1 KGHSH, CDR2 LQKENI. The V and J ends lost 4 bases and 6 bases respectively, with 10 bases between them. The CDR3 runs 13 residues. The DNA for the CDR3 is TGTGCCAGCTCACGGGAAGAAGTCAATGAGCAGTTCTTC. The encoded protein is CASSREEVNEQFF.